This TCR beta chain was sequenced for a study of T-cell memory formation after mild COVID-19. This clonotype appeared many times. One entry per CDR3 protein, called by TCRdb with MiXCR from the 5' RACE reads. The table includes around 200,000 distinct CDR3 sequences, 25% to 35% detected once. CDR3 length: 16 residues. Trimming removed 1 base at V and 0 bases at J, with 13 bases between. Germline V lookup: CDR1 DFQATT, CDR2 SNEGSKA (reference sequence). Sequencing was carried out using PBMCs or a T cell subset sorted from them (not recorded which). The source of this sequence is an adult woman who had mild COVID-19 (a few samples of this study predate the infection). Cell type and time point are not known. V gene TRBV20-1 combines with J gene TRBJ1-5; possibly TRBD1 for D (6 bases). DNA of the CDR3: TGCAGTGCTAGAGTCAGGGGACTATATAGCAATCAGCCCCAGCATTTT. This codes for CSARVRGLYSNQPQHF.